The 32 T cell receptor beta chains given below trace back to one sample, sequenced in a study of T cells after yellow fever vaccination (dated by TCRdb to about 2019). Library method: 5' RACE. Sequencing instrument: Illumina HiSeq 2500. TCRdb reran the public reads through fastp at Q25 and MiXCR, keeping productive beta chains. Entries are consolidated by CDR3 protein sequence, retaining the most common genes and DNA. The sample has 25,000 to 40,000 distinct CDR3 sequences on record, about 6.6% of them singletons. The ten largest clones take up less than 25% of the sample. The treatment or condition label, read with the paper, signifies: live attenuated yellow fever vaccine strain. The sequencing here drew on PBMCs, either bulk or a sorted T-cell subset (CD4+, CD8+, memory, or dextramer-sorted; not recorded which), taken on the day of the first yellow fever vaccination. The source of these receptors is a man between 18 and 35 years old who received the YFV17D yellow fever vaccine.

This clonotype occurred many times. The chain uses TRBV7-2 and TRBJ2-2; 14 nucleotides agree with TRBD2. There are 16 residues in the CDR3. V lost 1 base to trimming and J lost 9 bases; unmatched junction nucleotides: 4. Germline V CDR1 and CDR2: SGHTA, FQGNSA. CDR3: CASSLDGTSGGRELFF. In nucleotides, the CDR3 is TGTGCCAGCAGCTTAGATGGGACTAGCGGGGGAAGGGAGCTGTTTTTT.

The gene calls are TRBV5-1 and TRBJ1-2, with D unresolved. CDR1 SGHRS and CDR2 YFSETQ come from the germline V gene. V was clipped by 7 bases and J by 7 bases, with 20 bases between them. The CDR3 length is 14 residues. DNA of the CDR3: TGCGCCAGCGGACCTCCGGGGAGGCTCGTTGGCTACACCTTC. Its protein product is CASGPPGRLVGYTF.

This clonotype was seen repeatedly, ten times or more. The rearrangement uses TRBV3-1 and TRBJ2-3, with 11 bases lining up with TRBD2. The CDR3 covers 16 residues. Germline CDR1 reads LGHDT; CDR2 reads YNNKEL (reference sequence). The J segment lost 1 base and the V segment lost 6 bases, leaving 6 bases of the junction unmatched. CDR3 sequence: CASSSTSGECTDTQYF. The DNA of the CDR3 is TGTGCCAGCAGTTCGACTAGCGGGGAATGCACAGATACGCAGTATTTT.

This clonotype was observed at least ten times. The chain links TRBV7-2 to TRBJ2-3, with 14 bases that match TRBD2. The CDR3 totals 16 residues. J gave up 4 bases and V 5 bases, and 5 bases lay outside the gene matches. Germline values: CDR1 SGHTA, CDR2 FQGNSA. CDR3 loop: CASSTRGLAGADTQYF. The CDR3 DNA follows: TGTGCCAGCAGCACAAGGGGACTAGCGGGGGCAGATACGCAGTATTTT.

The chain couples TRBV11-2 to TRBJ2-7; TRBD2 matches 13 bases. The trim removed 4 bases at V and 0 bases at J, leaving 9 bases unmatched. This CDR3 is 18 amino acids long. CDR1 is SGHAT and CDR2 is FQNNGV in the germline V gene. The CDR3 nucleotides are TGTGCCAGCAGCTCGCCGGGACTAGCGGGGACGAACTCCTACGAGCAGTACTTC. It specifies CASSSPGLAGTNSYEQYF. The full variable domain, rest sourced from reference TRBV11-2 and TRBJ2-7, is EAGVAQSPRYKIIEKRQSVAFWCNPISGHATLYWYQQILGQGPKLLIQFQNNGVVDDSQLPKDRFSAERLKGVDSTLKIQPAKLEDSAVYLCASSSPGLAGTNSYEQYFGPGTRLTVT.

This clonotype showed up many times. The chain employs TRBV12-3 or TRBV12-4 and TRBJ1-5; D ambiguous. Trimming left V 3 bases short and J 5 bases short, with 8 bases between. The CDR3 has 13 residues. CDR3 bases: TGTGCCAGCAGTTTGTTGCATGATCAGCCCCAGCATTTT. Protein product: CASSLLHDQPQHF.

At least ten counts were recorded for this clonotype. CDR3 nucleotide sequence: TGTGCCAGCAGCTCGGCGCGGCACGAGCAGTACGTC. Protein sequence: CASSSARHEQYV. The rearrangement uses TRBV11-2 and TRBJ2-7; D gene ambiguous. The germline gives CDR1 SGHAT, CDR2 FQNNGV. V was clipped by 4 bases and J by 5 bases, with 9 bases between them. CDR3 size: 12 residues.

Many counts were recorded for this clonotype. The chain has TRBV18 and TRBJ1-2; 10 bases fit TRBD1. V shed 2 bases, J shed 4 bases, and the junction held 10 bases outside the gene matches. Germline V gene lookup returns CDR1 KGHSH and CDR2 LQKENI. The CDR3 has 17 amino acids. CDR3 loop: CASSPTGTGERSYGYTF. CDR3 nucleotides: TGTGCCAGCTCACCAACCGGGACAGGGGAGAGAAGCTATGGCTACACCTTC.

This clonotype was observed many times. V and J are TRBV7-2 and TRBJ2-7; 7 bases map to TRBD2. Germline V lookup: CDR1 SGHTA, CDR2 FQGNSA. The CDR3 has 13 amino acids. V gave up 3 bases and J gave up 9 bases; unmatched junction bases: 8. DNA for the CDR3: TGTGCCAGCAGCTTGGGGGGGAGTCCCGTGCAGTACTTC. This translates into CASSLGGSPVQYF.

This clonotype was counted many times. This rearrangement joins TRBV7-2 to TRBJ1-2; a possible D gene is TRBD1 (5 bases). The germline V gene has CDR1 SGHTA and CDR2 FQGNSA. The CDR3 contains 12 residues. V dropped 5 bases and J dropped 8 bases, with 12 bases sitting between them. DNA of the CDR3: TGTGCCAGCAGCCCCTCAGGGCAAGGCTACACCTTC. Protein: CASSPSGQGYTF.

V gene TRBV6-1 combines with J gene TRBJ1-2; no firm D call. The CDR3 is 12 residues long. V dropped 6 bases and J dropped 8 bases, with 13 bases sitting between them. CDR1 and CDR2 (germline): MNHNS, SASEGT. The CDR3 DNA reads TGTGCCAGCAGAGTCCAGGACGGGGGCTACACCTTC. It translates to CASRVQDGGYTF.

This clonotype was counted ten times or more. V gene TRBV28 combines with J gene TRBJ1-1; TRBD1 aligns across 7 bases. The CDR3 totals 15 residues. V shed 6 bases, J shed 2 bases, and the junction held 9 bases outside the gene matches. CDR1 MDHEN and CDR2 SYDVKM come from the germline V gene. CDR3: CASRHPDRVNTEAFF. CDR3 nucleotides: TGTGCCAGCAGGCACCCCGACAGGGTTAACACTGAAGCTTTCTTT.

The chain combines TRBV11-2 with TRBJ1-2; perhaps TRBD1 as D (5 bases). Trimming left V 2 bases short and J 2 bases short, with 9 bases between. CDR1 and CDR2 (germline): SGHAT, FQNNGV. The length of the CDR3 is 14 residues. As DNA, the CDR3 is TGTGCCAGCAGCTTACGCTCAGGGAACTATGGCTACACCTTC. Translated: CASSLRSGNYGYTF.

This clonotype was seen many times. The CDR3 bases are TGTGCCAGCAGTGCCACCTACAATGAGCAGTTCTTC. Protein product: CASSATYNEQFF. The chain couples TRBV2 to TRBJ2-1; the D is unclear. CDR1 is SNHLY and CDR2 is FYNNEI in the germline V gene. V shed 4 bases and J shed 2 bases, with 3 bases lying between them. CDR3 length equals 12 residues.

The gene calls are TRBV27 and TRBJ2-1, with 9 bases matching TRBD2. Germline assignment: CDR1 MNHEY and CDR2 SMNVEV (reference sequence). The CDR3 consists of 17 residues. V dropped 2 bases and J dropped 4; count of bases not matched to a gene: 9. The DNA for the CDR3 is TGTGCCAGCAGTTTACCCAGCGGGGGGTTCCCTTACAATGAGCAGTTCTTC. This encodes CASSLPSGGFPYNEQFF.

This clonotype appeared many times. The chain recombines TRBV10-2 with TRBJ2-3; D is perhaps TRBD1 or TRBD2 (5 bases each). Trimming cost V 3 bases and J 1 base, with 14 bases left between them. This CDR3 contains 16 residues. CDR1 WSHSY and CDR2 SAAADI come from the germline V gene. CDR3 DNA: TGCGCCAGCAGTGATTCGGGACCACCTCGCACAGATACGCAGTATTTT. It specifies CASSDSGPPRTDTQYF.

The table lists this clonotype with many counts. The chain uses TRBV9 and TRBJ2-3; no firm D call. CDR1 is SGDLS and CDR2 is YYNGEE in the germline V gene. This CDR3 spans 15 amino acids. V lost 3 bases to trimming and J lost 4 bases, with 15 bases between them. The CDR3 nucleotides are TGTGCCAGCAGCGCGCGACCGAACCCCCCAGATACGCAGTATTTT. Translation gives CASSARPNPPDTQYF.

There are many counts of this clonotype. This chain's CDR3 is CASSLAVGHTYEQYF. Here the CDR3 DNA reads TGTGCCAGCAGCTTAGCGGTTGGCCATACCTACGAGCAGTACTTC. This chain connects TRBV7-2 to TRBJ2-7; D not resolved. The V end lost 0 bases, the J end lost 2 bases, and 11 bases lay between the germline ends. Germline V gives CDR1 SGHTA, CDR2 FQGNSA. The CDR3 is made up of 15 amino acids.

This clonotype was detected ten times or more. The chain carries TRBV7-2 and TRBJ2-3; D is undetermined. The CDR3 has 15 amino acids. Germline assignment: CDR1 SGHTA and CDR2 FQGNSA. V shed 1 base and J shed 0 bases, with 8 bases lying between them. For the CDR3, the DNA is TGTGCCAGCAGCTTAGATCTAACTAGCACAGATACGCAGTATTTT. It is translated as CASSLDLTSTDTQYF.

The chain links TRBV18 to TRBJ2-1, with 12 bases identical to TRBD2. Germline-derived CDR1 and CDR2 are KGHSH and LQKENI. After removal of 2 bases from V and 9 bases from J, the junction contained 8 bases not matched to a gene. CDR3 size: 16 residues. CDR3 sequence reads: CASSPASGGAGIEQFF. CDR3 nucleotide sequence: TGTGCCAGCTCACCAGCTAGCGGGGGGGCCGGTATTGAGCAGTTCTTC. The variable domain in full, completed from reference TRBV18 and TRBJ2-1, reads NAGVMQNPRHLVRRRGQEARLRCSPMKGHSHVYWYRQLPEEGLKFMVYLQKENIIDESGMPKERFSAEFPKEGPSILRIQQVVRGDSAAYFCASSPASGGAGIEQFFGPGTRLTVL.

Sample share makes this clonotype large. The CDR3 here is CATSRDVEVLASGGTGELFF. CDR3 DNA sequence: TGTGCCACCAGCAGAGATGTAGAGGTGTTGGCTAGCGGGGGGACCGGGGAGCTGTTTTTT. The rearrangement uses TRBV15 and TRBJ2-2; TRBD2 matches 11 bases. Germline assignment: CDR1 LNHNV and CDR2 YYDKDF (reference sequence). J gave up 5 bases and V 0 bases, and 14 bases lay outside the gene matches. The CDR3 is made up of 20 amino acids. Drawing the rest from reference TRBV15 and TRBJ2-2, the complete variable domain is DAMVIQNPRYQVTQFGKPVTLSCSQTLNHNVMYWYQQKSSQAPKLLFHYYDKDFNNEADTPDNFQSRRPNTSFCFLDIRSPGLGDTAMYLCATSRDVEVLASGGTGELFFGEGSRLTVL.

This clonotype was seen ten or more times. CDR3: CASKGLALETQYF. The CDR3 DNA reads as TGTGCCAGCAAAGGGCTAGCGCTAGAGACCCAGTACTTC. The chain joins TRBV7-2 to TRBJ2-5; TRBD2 is a possible D gene (6 bases). This CDR3 has 13 amino acids. Germline-derived CDR1 and CDR2 are SGHTA and FQGNSA. The ends were cut back, 7 bases at V and 4 bases at J, with 13 bases in the middle. Full variable domain (remainder filled in from reference TRBV7-2 and TRBJ2-5): GAGVSQSPSNKVTEKGKDVELRCDPISGHTALYWYRQSLGQGLEFLIYFQGNSAPDKSGLPSDRFSAERTGGSVSTLTIQRTQQEDSAVYLCASKGLALETQYFGPGTRLLVL.

At least ten counts were recorded for this clonotype. The chain employs TRBV20-1 and TRBJ2-1, with 7 bases fitting TRBD1. V gave up 4 bases and J gave up 3 bases; unmatched junction bases: 3. Germline lookup yields CDR1 DFQATT and CDR2 SNEGSKA (reference sequence). The CDR3 totals 13 residues. CDR3 sequence: CSATRTGYNEQFF. The CDR3, as DNA: TGCAGTGCTACTCGGACAGGCTACAATGAGCAGTTCTTC.

This clonotype has a count of ten or more. This chain connects TRBV7-9 to TRBJ2-1, with D unresolved. V was shortened by 5 bases and J by 4 bases, with 15 bases between the two germline ends. The V gene's germline CDR1 is SEHNR and CDR2 FQNEAQ (reference sequence). CDR3 length equals 15 residues. CDR3: CASSPKDPTYNEQFF. The CDR3 DNA reads TGTGCCAGCAGCCCCAAGGACCCCACATACAATGAGCAGTTCTTC.

The CDR3 loop is CASSMDGALGTEAFF. The DNA for the CDR3 is TGTGCCAGTAGTATGGATGGGGCGCTGGGCACTGAAGCTTTCTTT. This chain joins TRBV19 and TRBJ1-1, with D possibly TRBD1 on 5 matching bases. The CDR3 consists of 15 residues. The V gene lost 3 bases and the J gene lost 4 bases, with 15 bases spanning the gap. Per the germline V gene, CDR1 is LNHDA and CDR2 is SQIVND (reference sequence).

This clonotype has a count of ten or more. This chain connects TRBV20-1 to TRBJ2-1, with a possible D match to TRBD1 (5 bases). Trimming removed 6 bases from V and 0 bases from J, with 18 bases in between. The CDR3 contains 16 residues. Germline values: CDR1 DFQATT, CDR2 SNEGSKA (reference sequence). The CDR3 region is CSASPTGHSSYNEQFF. The CDR3 nucleotides read TGCAGTGCCTCACCAACCGGACATAGCTCCTACAATGAGCAGTTCTTC.

The table lists this clonotype with many counts. V and J are TRBV6-1 and TRBJ1-1, with D perhaps TRBD1 (6 bases). The V end lost 6 bases, the J end lost 2 bases, and 10 bases lay between the germline ends. The CDR3 is 13 residues long. Germline V gives CDR1 MNHNS, CDR2 SASEGT. The CDR3 is CASSGQINTEAFF. DNA for the CDR3: TGTGCCAGCAGCGGACAGATTAACACTGAAGCTTTCTTT.

This clonotype is termed medium-sized (0.01 to 0.1%). The chain uses TRBV13 and TRBJ2-1; no clear D gene. The CDR3 totals 12 residues. V dropped 5 bases and J dropped 7 bases, with 9 bases sitting between them. The germline CDR1 and CDR2 sequences are PRHDT and FYEKMQ (reference sequence). CDR3 region: CASSALGNEQFF. The CDR3 DNA follows: TGTGCCAGCAGCGCATTGGGAAATGAGCAGTTCTTC.

This clonotype showed up many times. J is TRBJ1-5 and V is TRBV4-3; possible D gene TRBD1, 6 bases. Germline lookup yields CDR1 LGHNA and CDR2 YSLEER. Deletions cut 6 bases from V and 0 bases from J, with 15 bases between. The CDR3 length is 16 residues. The CDR3 sequence is CASSPDRLNSNQPQHF. The CDR3 coding sequence is TGCGCCAGCAGTCCGGACAGACTCAATAGCAATCAGCCCCAGCATTTT.

To note about this clonotype: One base away lies a much larger clone, so this may be a sequencing read error. The chain carries TRBV19 and TRBJ1-5; no clear D. V was cut by 4 bases and J by 5 bases, with 6 bases left in between. The germline V gene encodes CDR1 LNHDA and CDR2 SQIVND (reference sequence). This CDR3 has 12 residues. CDR3 loop: CASSKDYQPQHF. In DNA, the CDR3 is TGTGCCAGTAGTAAGGATTATCAGCCCCAGCATTTT. The complete variable domain, with remaining parts taken from reference TRBV19 and TRBJ1-5, reads DGGITQSPKYLFRKEGQNVTLSCEQNLNHDAMYWYRQDPGQGLRLIYYSQIVNDFQKGDIAEGYSVSREKKESFPLTVTSAQKNPTAFYLCASSKDYQPQHFGDGTRLSIL.

Ten or more counts support this clonotype. This chain connects TRBV5-4 to TRBJ2-1; weak D call: TRBD1 (6 bases). This CDR3 contains 13 residues. V shed 4 bases and J shed 5 bases, with 10 bases lying between them. Looked up from germline, CDR1 is SGHNT and CDR2 is YYREEE (reference sequence). The CDR3 DNA reads TGTGCCAGCAGCGGGGACAACCACAATGAGCAGTTCTTC. Translation: CASSGDNHNEQFF. The entire variable domain, with the rest obtained from reference TRBV5-4 and TRBJ2-1, is as follows: ETGVTQSPTHLIKTRGQQVTLRCSSQSGHNTVSWYQQALGQGPQFIFQYYREEENGRGNFPPRFSGLQFPNYSSELNVNALELDDSALYLCASSGDNHNEQFFGPGTRLTVL.

Many counts were recorded for this clonotype. V usage is TRBV6-2 or TRBV6-3 and J usage is TRBJ2-2, with a possible D match to TRBD1 (6 bases). V was shortened by 7 bases and J by 2 bases, with 11 bases between the two germline ends. The CDR3 is made up of 14 amino acids. Germline CDR1 and CDR2: MNHEY and SVGEGT. The CDR3 DNA reads TGTGCCAGCAAGGGGGAATTTAACACCGGGGAGCTGTTTTTT. This translates into CASKGEFNTGELFF.